This T cell receptor (beta chain) was captured in a study of blood T cell repertoires in COVID-19. Study background: Collection of acute and convalescent COVID-19 samples took place in the United States, Italy and Spain.

Participants, about 18 to 100 years old, spanned approximately 26 US areas. Participant-reported clinical history was the basis for cohort assignment. The trim removed 2 bases at V and 5 bases at J, leaving 11 bases unmatched. This CDR3 has 16 amino acids. Per germline, CDR1 MGHDK and CDR2 SYGVNS. TCRdb's copy holds only in-frame clones and misses some; the assay was immunoSEQ multiplex PCR. The sample consists of 300,000 to 350,000 clones, approximately 88% of them appearing once. The sample was PBMCs or T cells enriched from blood (not recorded which). The chain couples TRBV25-1 to TRBJ1-2; 7 bases map to TRBD1. The receptor was isolated from a woman between 18 and 29 years old who had recovered from COVID-19. The CDR3 region has the DNA TGTGCCAGCAGTGAACGTGTAGTGCAGGGGGTTTATGGCTACACCTTC. Protein sequence: CASSERVVQGVYGYTF.